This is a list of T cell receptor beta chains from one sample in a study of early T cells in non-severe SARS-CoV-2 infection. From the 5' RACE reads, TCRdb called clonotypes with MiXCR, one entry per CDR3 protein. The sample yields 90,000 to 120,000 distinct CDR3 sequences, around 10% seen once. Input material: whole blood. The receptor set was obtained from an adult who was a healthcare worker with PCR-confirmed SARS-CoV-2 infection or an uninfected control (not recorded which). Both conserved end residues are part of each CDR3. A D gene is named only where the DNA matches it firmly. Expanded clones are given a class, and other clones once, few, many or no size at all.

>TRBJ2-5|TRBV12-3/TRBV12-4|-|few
TGTGCCAGCAGCTACCGACGGAGGAGACGAAGAGAGACCCAGTACTTC
CASSYRRRRRRETQYF
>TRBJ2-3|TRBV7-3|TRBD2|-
TGTGCCAGCAGCCGCCAAGGAGCGGGATCTTTCCTGATAGATACGCAGTATTTT
CASSRQGAGSFLIDTQYF
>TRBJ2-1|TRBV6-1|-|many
TGTGCCAGCAGTGGCCCTTCAGGATGGCAGTTCTTC
CASSGPSGWQFF
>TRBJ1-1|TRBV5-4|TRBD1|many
TGTGCCAGCAGTACGGGGGAGGGGGCCGAAGCTTTCTTT
CASSTGEGAEAFF
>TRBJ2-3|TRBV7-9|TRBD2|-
TGTGCCAGCAGCCGCGGCGGGGTAGCGGGAGTGGATACGCAGTATTTT
CASSRGGVAGVDTQYF
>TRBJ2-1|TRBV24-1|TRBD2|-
TGTGCCACCAGTGATTATCTAGCGGGCTCCTACAATGAGCAGTTCTTC
CATSDYLAGSYNEQFF
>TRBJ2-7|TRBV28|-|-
TGTGCCAGCAGTTTAACGGGAGACGAGCAGTACTTC
CASSLTGDEQYF
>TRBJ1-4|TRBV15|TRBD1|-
TGTGCCACCAGCAGAGACTCGACTAGGGACAGGGGAGAAAAACTGTTTTTT
CATSRDSTRDRGEKLFF
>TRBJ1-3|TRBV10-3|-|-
TGTGCCATCAGCCAGGGCCTCTCTGGAAACACCATATATTTT
CAISQGLSGNTIYF
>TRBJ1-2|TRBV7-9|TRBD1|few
TGTGCCAGCAGTCGAGACAGGGACCCTAACTATGGCTACACCTTC
CASSRDRDPNYGYTF
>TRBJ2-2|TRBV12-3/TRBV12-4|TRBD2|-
TGTGCCAGCAGGACTAGCGACACCGGGGAGCTGTTTTTT
CASRTSDTGELFF
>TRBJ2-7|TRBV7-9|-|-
TGTGCCAGCAGCTCGGGCCGACACTACGAGCAGTACTTC
CASSSGRHYEQYF
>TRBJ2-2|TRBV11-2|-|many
TGTGCCAGCACCTTATTCTCGCTTACGGGGGAGCTGTTTTTT
CASTLFSLTGELFF
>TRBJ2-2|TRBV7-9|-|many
TGTGCCAGCAGCTTTCGAGTAACCGGGGAGCTGTTTTTT
CASSFRVTGELFF
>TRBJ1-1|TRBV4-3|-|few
TGCGCCAGCAGCCAAGAGTGGATGAACACTGAAGCTTTCTTT
CASSQEWMNTEAFF
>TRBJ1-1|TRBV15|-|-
TGTGCCACCAGCAGAGATATAGGTCTTAACACTGAAGCTTTCTTT
CATSRDIGLNTEAFF
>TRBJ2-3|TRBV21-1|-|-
TGTGCCAGCAGCAAAGAATATCGGGAGCGATGCACAGATACGCAGTATTTT
CASSKEYRERCTDTQYF
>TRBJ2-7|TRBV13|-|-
TGTGCCAGCAGCTTATCGGACAGCCTTCTCCGCGAGCAGTACTTC
CASSLSDSLLREQYF
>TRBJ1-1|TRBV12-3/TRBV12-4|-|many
TGTGCCAGCAGTCCCGACCGGCGGAACACTGAAGCTTTCTTT
CASSPDRRNTEAFF
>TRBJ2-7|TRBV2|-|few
TGTGCCAGCAGCCCCGAGCCCTACGAGCAGTACTTC
CASSPEPYEQYF
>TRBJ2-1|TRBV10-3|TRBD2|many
TGTGCCATCAGTGTGGCCGGGGGCAACTCTGCGGGAGGGCCTCAAGATGAGCAGTTCTTC
CAISVAGGNSAGGPQDEQFF
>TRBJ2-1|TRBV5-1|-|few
TGCGCCAGCAGCTTGGAGTGGTCTAGCGAGCAGTTCTTC
CASSLEWSSEQFF
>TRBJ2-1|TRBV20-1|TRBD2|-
TGCAGTGGCAAGCTAGCGGGCTCCTACAATGAGCAGTTCTTC
CSGKLAGSYNEQFF
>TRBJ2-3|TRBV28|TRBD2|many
TGTGCCAGCAGTCTACCGCTAGCGGGAGTGGCAGATACGCAGTATTTT
CASSLPLAGVADTQYF
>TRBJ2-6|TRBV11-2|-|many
TGTGCCAGCAGCTCCCAACGATGGGTCTCTGGGGCCAACGTCCTGACTTTC
CASSSQRWVSGANVLTF
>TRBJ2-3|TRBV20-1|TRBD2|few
TGCAGTGCTAGTTCCAGCGGGAGTGCAGATACGCAGTATTTT
CSASSSGSADTQYF
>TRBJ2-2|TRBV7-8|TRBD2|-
TGTGCCAGCAGCTTAATTGGGCTAGCGGGATATACCGGGGAGCTGTTTTTT
CASSLIGLAGYTGELFF
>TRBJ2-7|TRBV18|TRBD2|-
TGTGCCAGCTCACCACGCCTAGCGGGGGCAGAAGAGCAGTACTTC
CASSPRLAGAEEQYF
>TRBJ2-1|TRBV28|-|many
TGTGCCAGCAGTTTGACGAATTCCTACAATGAGCAGTTCTTC
CASSLTNSYNEQFF
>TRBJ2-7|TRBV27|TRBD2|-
TGTGCCAGCAGACGAATAGCGGGAGGGCGAACCTACGAGCAGTACTTC
CASRRIAGGRTYEQYF
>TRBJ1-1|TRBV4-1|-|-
TGCGCCAGCAGCCGCTCGGGACGGACTGAAGCTTTCTTT
CASSRSGRTEAFF
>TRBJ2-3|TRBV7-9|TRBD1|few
TGTGCCAGCAGCTCAAGGGGGCCTGATACGCAGTATTTT
CASSSRGPDTQYF
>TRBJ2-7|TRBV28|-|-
TGTGCCAGCGGTTCCCCAGGAGTTCCCTACGAGCAGTACTTC
CASGSPGVPYEQYF
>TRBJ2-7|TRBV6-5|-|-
TGTGCCAGCAGTTACTCCACCGAATCGCCTACTCCCTACGAGCAGTACTTC
CASSYSTESPTPYEQYF
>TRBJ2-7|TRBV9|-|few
TGTGCCAGCAGCGCAAGGGCAACCTCCTACGAGCAGTACTTC
CASSARATSYEQYF
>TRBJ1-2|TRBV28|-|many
TGTGCCAGCTGCGCGGGGGCCGATTATGGCTACACCTTC
CASCAGADYGYTF
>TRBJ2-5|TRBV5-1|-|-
TGCGCCAGCAGCTTGGTGCAGGGTGGGACCCAGTACTTC
CASSLVQGGTQYF
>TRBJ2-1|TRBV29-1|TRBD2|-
TGCAGCGTTGATCGGGAAGGGACTAGAGCCTACAATGAGCAGTTCTTC
CSVDREGTRAYNEQFF
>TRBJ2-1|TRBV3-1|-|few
TGTGCCAGCAGCAGAGGGCGGGCCTCCTACAATGAGCAGTTCTTC
CASSRGRASYNEQFF
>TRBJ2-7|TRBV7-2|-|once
TGTGCCAGCAGCTTACCCAGGACAGCTAGCTACGAGCAGTACTTC
CASSLPRTASYEQYF
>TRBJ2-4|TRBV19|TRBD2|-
TGTGCCACTAGCGGGAGGGGATTCGGAAACATTCAGTACTTC
CATSGRGFGNIQYF
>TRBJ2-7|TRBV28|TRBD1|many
TGTGCCAGCAGTTTGGGACAGGGAAGCTCCTACGAGCAGTACTTC
CASSLGQGSSYEQYF
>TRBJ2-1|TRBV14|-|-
TGTGCCAGCAGCCCGTGGACTCAGAATATCTATGAGCAGTTCTTC
CASSPWTQNIYEQFF
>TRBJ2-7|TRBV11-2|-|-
TGTGCCAGCAGCCCCCTCCGACGGGCAGTAACCTACGAGCAGTACTTC
CASSPLRRAVTYEQYF
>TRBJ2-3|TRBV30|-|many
TGTGCCTGGAGCCAGGGTATTGGCACAGATACGCAGTATTTT
CAWSQGIGTDTQYF